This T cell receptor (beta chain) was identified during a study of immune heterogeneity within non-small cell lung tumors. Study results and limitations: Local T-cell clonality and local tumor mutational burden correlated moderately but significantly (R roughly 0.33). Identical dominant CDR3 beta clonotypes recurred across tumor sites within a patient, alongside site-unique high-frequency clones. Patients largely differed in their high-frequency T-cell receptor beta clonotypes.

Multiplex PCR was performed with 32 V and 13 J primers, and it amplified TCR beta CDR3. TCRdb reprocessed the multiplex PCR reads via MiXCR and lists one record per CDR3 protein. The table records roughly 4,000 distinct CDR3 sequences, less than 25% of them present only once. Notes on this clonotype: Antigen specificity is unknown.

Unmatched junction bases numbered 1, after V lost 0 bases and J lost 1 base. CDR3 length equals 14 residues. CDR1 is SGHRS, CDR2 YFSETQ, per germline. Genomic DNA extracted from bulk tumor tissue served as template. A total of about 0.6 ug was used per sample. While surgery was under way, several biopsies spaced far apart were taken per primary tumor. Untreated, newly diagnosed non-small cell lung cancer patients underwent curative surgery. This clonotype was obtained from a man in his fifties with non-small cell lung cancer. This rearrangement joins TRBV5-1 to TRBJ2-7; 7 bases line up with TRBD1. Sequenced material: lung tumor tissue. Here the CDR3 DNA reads TGCGCCAGCAGCTTGGGACAGGGATCCTACGAGCAGTACTTC. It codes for CASSLGQGSYEQYF.